This record covers a single TCR beta chain. Sequencing was performed with immunoSEQ multiplex PCR; in TCRdb, only in-frame clones are kept and a portion is missing. Of 140,000 to 150,000 clones listed, 70% to 80% are singletons. These data originate in a study of cytotoxic CD8 clonotypes in ibrutinib-treated CLL. This CDR3 comprises 16 residues. Germline CDR1 reads SGDLS; CDR2 reads YYNGEE. With 3 bases removed from V and 5 bases from J, the gap between germline ends came to 20 bases. The material sequenced was PBMCs, taken after 24 months of ibrutinib treatment. This chain joins TRBV9 and TRBJ1-1; D might be TRBD1 (5 bases). The TCR was taken from a human donor with chronic lymphocytic leukemia. The CDR3 nucleotides read TGTGCCAGCAGCGCCGCCTCGACAGCCCCCGGGACTGAAGCTTTCTTT. Encoded protein: CASSAASTAPGTEAFF.